A single sample is the source of the 21 T cell receptor beta chains below, sequenced in a study of blood T cell repertoires in COVID-19. The repertoire was sequenced with immunoSEQ multiplex PCR; TCRdb's copy has only in-frame clones and lacks some. The table shows about 9,000 clones, with 80% to 90% occurring only once. The sample taken for sequencing was peripheral blood. The receptors here all came from a human donor in a cohort sampled during active COVID-19.

The chain combines TRBV29-1 with TRBJ2-7; 10 nucleotides align to TRBD2. The V gene end was trimmed by 3 bases and the J gene end by 1 base; junction bases not matched to a gene: 3. The length of the CDR3 is 14 residues. The germline CDR1 and CDR2 sequences are SQVTM and ANQGSEA. CDR3 DNA sequence: TGCAGCGTTGATAAACTAGCGGGGTCCTACGAGCAGTACTTC. It specifies CSVDKLAGSYEQYF.

The chain couples TRBV27 to TRBJ2-1; 14 nucleotides align to TRBD2. The CDR3 runs to 16 residues. The V segment lost 1 base and the J segment 5 bases; nucleotides outside the gene matches: 1. Germline values: CDR1 MNHEY, CDR2 SMNVEV (reference sequence). CDR3 sequence: CASSLLGLAGDNEQFF. CDR3 sequence (DNA): TGTGCCAGCAGTTTATTGGGACTAGCGGGGGACAATGAGCAGTTCTTC.

V usage is TRBV7-9 and J usage is TRBJ1-1, with D tentatively TRBD1 (5 bases). The V end lost 1 base, the J end lost 4 bases, and 10 bases lay between the germline ends. The CDR3 consists of 14 residues. In germline, CDR1 is SEHNR, CDR2 FQNEAQ (reference sequence). The CDR3 DNA reads TGTGCCAGCAGCTTAGTTTCCGGGGGCACTGAAGCTTTCTTT. Translating it yields CASSLVSGGTEAFF.

This chain joins TRBV29-1 and TRBJ2-6; TRBD1 aligns across 8 bases. Trimming cost V 4 bases and J 4 bases; bases outside gene matches: 9. CDR3 length: 16 residues. The germline V gene encodes CDR1 SQVTM and CDR2 ANQGSEA. As DNA, the CDR3 is TGCAGCGTTGGGAGGACAGGGAGGACCGGGGCCAACGTCCTGACTTTC. Its translation: CSVGRTGRTGANVLTF.

V usage is TRBV2 and J usage is TRBJ1-4; no clear D gene. V lost 8 bases and J 4 bases, leaving 14 bases between the germline ends. Germline-derived CDR1 and CDR2 are SNHLY and FYNNEI. The CDR3 is made up of 14 amino acids. CDR3 bases: TGTGCCAGCTTGGCGAGGGAAAATAATGAAAAACTGTTTTTT. It translates to CASLARENNEKLFF. The full variable domain, in which reference TRBV2 and TRBJ1-4 provide the parts outside the CDR3, is EPEVTQTPSHQVTQMGQEVILRCVPISNHLYFYWYRQILGQKVEFLVSFYNNEISEKSEIFDDQFSVERPDGSNFTLKIRSTKLEDSAMYFCASLARENNEKLFFGSGTQLSVL.

CDR3 nucleotide sequence: TGTGCCAGCAGCGTACAGGAGGGGGCCCCCCCAGATACGCAGTATTTT. This gives the protein CASSVQEGAPPDTQYF. This chain links TRBV9 with TRBJ2-3; weak D call: TRBD1 (7 bases). Germline values: CDR1 SGDLS, CDR2 YYNGEE. The germline V and J ends were trimmed by 1 base and 4 bases, with 16 bases remaining between them. The CDR3 runs to 16 residues.

The V call is TRBV11-2, the J call TRBJ2-7, with 7 bases matching TRBD1. The length of the CDR3 is 13 residues. J gave up 2 bases and V 5 bases, and 3 bases lay outside the gene matches. Germline-derived CDR1 and CDR2 are SGHAT and FQNNGV. The CDR3 reads CASSPRGPYEQYF. The CDR3 bases are TGTGCCAGCAGCCCAAGGGGGCCCTACGAGCAGTACTTC.

The chain has TRBV7-9 and TRBJ2-3; 8 bases map to TRBD1. CDR1 and CDR2 (germline): SEHNR, FQNEAQ (reference sequence). Trimming at V came to 5 bases and at J to 3 bases, leaving 7 bases not matched to a gene. The CDR3 loop spans 15 amino acids. The CDR3 DNA follows: TGTGCCAGCAGCCTAGTCACAGGGGGAACAGATACGCAGTATTTT. As protein: CASSLVTGGTDTQYF.

V is TRBV7-2 and J is TRBJ2-5; maybe TRBD2 (5 bases). Germline V gene sequence: CDR1 SGHTA, CDR2 FQGNSA. Trimming removed 4 bases from V and 5 bases from J, with 8 bases in between. This CDR3 contains 12 residues. The CDR3 nucleotides read TGTGCCAGCAGCTATCGAGGGGAGACCCAGTACTTC. Protein: CASSYRGETQYF.

The chain links TRBV27 to TRBJ2-7; 9 positions agree with TRBD2. CDR3 size: 17 residues. Losses at the gene ends were 6 bases for V and 3 bases for J; bases not matched to a gene: 15. In germline, CDR1 is MNHEY, CDR2 SMNVEV (reference sequence). The CDR3 loop is CASSPTGASGNHYEQYF. In DNA form, the CDR3 reads TGTGCCAGCAGCCCCACAGGGGCTAGCGGGAACCACTACGAGCAGTACTTC.

The chain is built from TRBV7-9 and TRBJ1-3; 8 bases fit TRBD1. This CDR3 has 15 residues. Germline values: CDR1 SEHNR, CDR2 FQNEAQ (reference sequence). V shed 5 bases and J 4 bases; nucleotides not matched to a gene: 7. DNA for the CDR3: TGTGCCAGCAGCCCAGGACAGGGTTGGGGAAACACCATATATTTT. It yields the protein CASSPGQGWGNTIYF.

The chain uses TRBV24-1 and TRBJ1-1, with unresolved D. The CDR3 spans 14 residues. V was shortened by 4 bases and J by 3 bases, with 11 bases between the two germline ends. The germline gives CDR1 KGHDR, CDR2 SFDVKD. Here the CDR3 reads CATSDPGRDTEAFF. The CDR3 bases are TGTGCCACCAGTGACCCCGGGAGGGACACTGAAGCTTTCTTT.

The V and J genes are TRBV5-1 and TRBJ2-3, with D possibly TRBD2 on 6 matching bases. With 0 bases removed from V and 2 bases from J, the gap between germline ends came to 13 bases. Germline CDR1 is SGHRS and CDR2 is YFSETQ. The CDR3 runs 16 residues. CDR3 DNA sequence: TGCGCCAGCAGCTTGGGACTAGTCGGGAACACAGATACGCAGTATTTT. Its protein is CASSLGLVGNTDTQYF.

The chain links TRBV7-6 to TRBJ1-5, with 7 bases matching TRBD1. The germline gives CDR1 SGHVS, CDR2 FNYEAQ. After removal of 1 base from V and 5 bases from J, the junction contained 11 bases not matched to a gene. CDR3 length: 17 amino acids. CDR3 residues: CASSLGPSGQLDQPQHF. For the CDR3, the DNA is TGTGCCAGCAGCTTAGGTCCCTCGGGACAGTTAGATCAGCCCCAGCATTTT.

V and J are TRBV9 and TRBJ2-1, with 10 bases matching TRBD2. The CDR3 length is 18 residues. Germline V CDR1 and CDR2: SGDLS, YYNGEE. V shed 0 bases, J shed 0 bases, and the junction held 6 bases outside the gene matches. The CDR3 sequence: CASSVVGSGGSSYNEQFF. The CDR3 nucleotides read TGTGCCAGCAGCGTAGTCGGTAGCGGGGGGAGCTCCTACAATGAGCAGTTCTTC.

The chain joins TRBV19 to TRBJ2-2; TRBD2 aligns across 9 bases. The CDR3 contains 16 residues. V gave up 4 bases and J gave up 1 base; unmatched junction bases: 4. CDR1 is LNHDA, CDR2 SQIVND, per germline (reference sequence). The CDR3 nucleotides read TGTGCCAGTAGTACCGGACTAGCGCTGAACACCGGGGAGCTGTTTTTT. Translated, it gives CASSTGLALNTGELFF.

This chain joins TRBV11-3 and TRBJ1-5; tentatively, D is TRBD1 (5 bases). The CDR3 has 15 amino acids. Germline V lookup: CDR1 SGHNT, CDR2 YENEEA. Trimming took off 1 base at V and 6 bases at J, with 13 bases between the two ends. For the CDR3, the DNA is TGTGCCAGCAGCTTAGTCGGGGGGGTGGGTCAGCCCCAGCATTTT. Residues: CASSLVGGVGQPQHF.

The J gene is TRBJ2-7, the V gene TRBV3-1 (or the pseudogene TRBV3-2), with D perhaps matching TRBD2 (5 bases). Germline CDR1 reads LGHDT; CDR2 reads YNNKEL (reference sequence). The V end lost 0 bases, the J end lost 3 bases, and 15 bases lay between the germline ends. The CDR3 extends over 16 amino acids. As DNA, the CDR3 is TGTGCCAGCAGCCAAGATTTAACTTTAGGAGGCTACGAGCAGTACTTC. Its translation: CASSQDLTLGGYEQYF.

The gene calls are TRBV19 and TRBJ2-2, with TRBD1 identical over 8 bases. The CDR3 consists of 15 residues. Germline V gene lookup returns CDR1 LNHDA and CDR2 SQIVND (reference sequence). Trimming at V came to 5 bases and at J to 4 bases, leaving 6 bases not matched to a gene. The CDR3 nucleotides read TGTGCCAGTAGTCAACAGGGGGTCGGCACCGGGGAGCTGTTTTTT. Translated: CASSQQGVGTGELFF.

This clone has more than one count but fewer than ten. The rearrangement joins TRBV9 to TRBJ2-3; 13 nucleotides line up with TRBD2. The V gene end was trimmed by 0 bases and the J gene end by 5 bases; junction bases not matched to a gene: 3. CDR1 is SGDLS, CDR2 YYNGEE, per germline. This CDR3 contains 16 residues. Written as DNA, the CDR3 is TGTGCCAGCAGCGTAGGACTAGCGGGAGGTATAGATACGCAGTATTTT. Protein sequence: CASSVGLAGGIDTQYF.

The chain has TRBV27 and TRBJ1-2; perhaps TRBD1 as D (6 bases). This CDR3 is 12 amino acids long. V lost 4 bases and J 8 bases, leaving 11 bases between the germline ends. Germline-derived CDR1 and CDR2 are MNHEY and SMNVEV (reference sequence). CDR3 region: CASSSQGQGYTF. CDR3 in DNA: TGTGCCAGCAGTTCTCAGGGGCAGGGCTACACCTTC.